Following are 24 T cell receptor beta chains from one sample sequenced in a study of technical replicates of blood from a handful of donors. Repertoires were generated with immunoSEQ multiplex PCR, while TCRdb's copy carries only in-frame clones and drops some. The sample has just over 60,000 clones; about 87% are singletons. The specimen sequenced was PBMCs. The origin of the receptors is a human donor in good health. Some clones in this sample may be carry-over from other donors' samples.

The chain is built from TRBV4-1 and TRBJ1-4, with D unclear. V shed 1 base and J shed 7 bases, with 7 bases lying between them. This CDR3 has 13 residues. In germline, CDR1 is MGHRA, CDR2 YSYEKL. Written as DNA, the CDR3 is TGCGCCAGCAGCCAAGGCGGGGTTGAAAAACTGTTTTTT. This sequence encodes CASSQGGVEKLFF.

This chain links TRBV19 with TRBJ1-6; 9 bases map to TRBD1. CDR1 LNHDA and CDR2 SQIVND come from the germline V gene (reference sequence). V gave up 5 bases and J gave up 6 bases; unmatched junction bases: 2. The CDR3 has 14 amino acids. The CDR3 bases are TGTGCCAGTAGTGTGGGACAGGGTAATTCACCCCTCCACTTT. It specifies CASSVGQGNSPLHF.

The chain carries TRBV9 and TRBJ1-3, with D possibly matching TRBD1 (5 bases). Trimming removed 0 bases at V and 3 bases at J, with 13 bases between. This CDR3 contains 16 residues. Germline loops: CDR1 SGDLS, CDR2 YYNGEE. This CDR3 reads CASSVAPGGGGNTIYF. CDR3 nucleotide sequence: TGTGCCAGCAGCGTAGCTCCGGGGGGTGGTGGAAACACCATATATTTT.

This clone was picked up a small number of times. CDR3 sequence reads: CSVERDANTEAFF. CDR3 DNA sequence: TGCAGCGTTGAGCGAGATGCGAACACTGAAGCTTTCTTT. The J gene is TRBJ1-1, the V gene TRBV29-1; D ambiguous. The CDR3 is 13 residues long. Deletions cut 3 bases from V and 1 base from J, with 9 bases between. Germline V lookup: CDR1 SQVTM, CDR2 ANQGSEA.

The chain is built from TRBV20-1 and TRBJ2-7; no clear D gene. Per the germline V gene, CDR1 is DFQATT and CDR2 is SNEGSKA (reference sequence). The V and J ends lost 3 bases and 3 bases respectively, with 6 bases between them. The CDR3 is 11 amino acids. The CDR3: CSASNIYEQYF. The CDR3 bases are TGCAGTGCTAGCAACATCTACGAGCAGTACTTC.

The V and J genes are TRBV10-3 and TRBJ1-4, with D perhaps matching TRBD1 (6 bases). The CDR3 runs to 15 residues. CDR1 is ENHRY and CDR2 is SYGVKD in the germline V gene. With 0 bases removed from V and 7 bases from J, the gap between germline ends came to 12 bases. In DNA, the CDR3 is TGTGCCATCAGTGAGTCGGGGGGGCCGGTTGAAAAACTGTTTTTT. Amino acids: CAISESGGPVEKLFF.

This clone was recorded once. The chain links TRBV7-6 to TRBJ2-5; the D gene is possibly TRBD2 (6 bases). Germline CDR1 is SGHVS and CDR2 is FNYEAQ. The CDR3 loop spans 14 amino acids. The V gene lost 5 bases and the J gene lost 2 bases, with 12 bases spanning the gap. The DNA for the CDR3 is TGTGCCAGCAGCCCCTTAGCGGTACAAGAGACCCAGTACTTC. Protein: CASSPLAVQETQYF.

The rearrangement uses TRBV5-4 and TRBJ2-7; no clear D gene. Trimming took 0 bases from V and 7 from J, leaving 5 bases between them. Germline CDR1 SGHNT, CDR2 YYREEE (reference sequence). This CDR3 region has 11 residues. The CDR3 nucleotides read TGTGCCAGCAGCTTGGAGGAGGAGCAGTACTTC. Translated: CASSLEEEQYF.

V is TRBV9 and J is TRBJ2-1, with 8 bases that match TRBD1. The V segment lost 4 bases and the J segment 4 bases; nucleotides outside the gene matches: 4. Germline assignment: CDR1 SGDLS and CDR2 YYNGEE. The CDR3 runs to 14 residues. In nucleotides, the CDR3 is TGTGCCAGCAGCCGGACAGGGAGTTACAATGAGCAGTTCTTC. Protein sequence: CASSRTGSYNEQFF.

V usage is TRBV7-9 and J usage is TRBJ2-7; 10 nucleotides agree with TRBD2. This CDR3 spans 14 amino acids. Trimming took 2 bases from V and 4 from J; bases not matched to a gene: 2. Germline V gene lookup returns CDR1 SEHNR and CDR2 FQNEAQ (reference sequence). The CDR3 DNA is TGTGCCAGCAGCTTACTAGCGGGAGATTACGAGCAGTACTTC. Protein: CASSLLAGDYEQYF. The full variable domain, completed using reference TRBV7-9 and TRBJ2-7, is DTGVSQNPRHKITKRGQNVTFRCDPISEHNRLYWYRQTLGQGPEFLTYFQNEAQLEKSRLLSDRFSAERPKGSFSTLEIQRTEQGDSAMYLCASSLLAGDYEQYFGPGTRLTVT.

The chain recombines TRBV11-2 with TRBJ1-1; no definite D call. V lost 8 bases to trimming and J lost 5 bases, with 9 bases between them. CDR3 length equals 11 residues. Germline lookup yields CDR1 SGHAT and CDR2 FQNNGV. CDR3 in amino acids: CASRLSTEAFF. The CDR3 nucleotides are TGTGCCAGCCGCCTTAGTACTGAAGCTTTCTTT.

The V and J genes are TRBV5-1 and TRBJ1-2; 8 bases line up with TRBD1. V shed 5 bases, J shed 7 bases, and the junction held 10 bases outside the gene matches. The CDR3 consists of 14 residues. In germline, CDR1 is SGHRS, CDR2 YFSETQ. This CDR3 reads CASSQQGVGAGYTF. CDR3 in DNA: TGCGCCAGCAGTCAACAGGGGGTTGGGGCTGGCTACACCTTC.

This sequence joins TRBV14 and TRBJ2-7; the match to TRBD2 covers 10 bases. With 1 base clipped from V and 6 bases from J, the junction kept 12 bases outside the gene matches. CDR3 length: 17 residues. The germline CDR1 and CDR2 sequences are SGHDN and FVKESK. The CDR3 loop reads CASSQAWGGSGRLEQYF. For the CDR3, the DNA is TGTGCCAGCAGCCAAGCCTGGGGGGGTAGCGGGAGGCTCGAGCAGTACTTC.

CDR3 coding DNA: TGCGCCATAGGGACTAGCGGGAGAGAAACCGGGGAGCTGTTTTTT. Translating it yields CAIGTSGRETGELFF. V is TRBV10-2 and J is TRBJ2-2, with 14 bases that match TRBD2. Germline V gene lookup returns CDR1 WSHSY and CDR2 SAAADI. This CDR3 contains 15 residues. Losses at the gene ends were 10 bases for V and 5 bases for J; bases not matched to a gene: 6.

This rearrangement joins TRBV6-5 to TRBJ2-7; D is uncertain. The germline gives CDR1 MNHEY, CDR2 SVGAGI. Trimming left V 0 bases short and J 3 bases short, with 15 bases between. The CDR3 consists of 16 residues. Written as DNA, the CDR3 is TGTGCCAGCAGTTACTCGAGAATCGCGTCCAACTACGAGCAGTACTTC. It codes for CASSYSRIASNYEQYF.

This rearrangement joins TRBV29-1 to TRBJ1-1; TRBD1 is a possible D gene (5 bases). The CDR3 spans 15 residues. Trimming stripped 7 bases from V and 4 bases from J, with 22 bases between. In germline, CDR1 is SQVTM, CDR2 ANQGSEA. CDR3 sequence reads: CSAQRQPTPGTEAFF. In DNA, the CDR3 is TGCAGCGCACAAAGACAGCCCACACCGGGCACTGAAGCTTTCTTT.

The rearrangement uses TRBV18 and TRBJ2-7; no reliable D call. The CDR3 spans 13 residues. V was cut by 3 bases and J by 6 bases, with 12 bases left in between. Germline assignment: CDR1 KGHSH and CDR2 LQKENI. The CDR3 loop is CASSPLVTGEQYF. Written as DNA, the CDR3 is TGTGCCAGCTCACCCCTAGTCACCGGCGAGCAGTACTTC.

This clone was observed a few times. This chain uses TRBV7-6 with TRBJ1-6; possibly TRBD1 for D (6 bases). The V gene's germline CDR1 is SGHVS and CDR2 FNYEAQ. This CDR3 spans 13 amino acids. The V end lost 5 bases, the J end lost 10 bases, and 12 bases lay between the germline ends. Here the CDR3 reads CASSPEGGSPLHF. CDR3 DNA: TGTGCCAGCAGCCCGGAGGGGGGGTCACCCCTCCACTTT. The whole variable domain, remainder taken from reference TRBV7-6 and TRBJ1-6, is GAGVSQSPRYKVTKRGQDVALRCDPISGHVSLYWYRQALGQGPEFLTYFNYEAQQDKSGLPNDRFSAERPEGSISTLTIQRTEQRDSAMYRCASSPEGGSPLHFGNGTRLTVT.

This rearrangement joins TRBV14 to TRBJ1-1; no clear D. Germline lookup yields CDR1 SGHDN and CDR2 FVKESK. The V and J ends lost 1 base and 9 bases respectively, with 12 bases between them. This CDR3 comprises 13 residues. The CDR3 DNA reads TGTGCCAGCAGCCAAGGGCCGTCGTCGAAAGCTTTCTTT. It specifies CASSQGPSSKAFF.

The chain has TRBV5-1 and TRBJ2-3; 8 bases agree with TRBD2. Losses at the gene ends were 0 bases for V and 1 base for J; bases not matched to a gene: 4. This CDR3 is 16 amino acids long. Germline V gene data show CDR1 as SGHRS and CDR2 as YFSETQ. The CDR3 DNA follows: TGCGCCAGCAGCTTGGCTAGCGGGCGCCGCACAGATACGCAGTATTTT. Translating gives CASSLASGRRTDTQYF.

V usage is TRBV11-3 and J usage is TRBJ1-1; D call uncertain. The CDR3 has 13 residues. V shed 3 bases and J shed 2 bases, with 7 bases lying between them. The germline V gene has CDR1 SGHNT and CDR2 YENEEA. The CDR3: CASSFRQNTEAFF. The CDR3, as DNA: TGTGCCAGCAGCTTCCGACAAAACACTGAAGCTTTCTTT.

In the case of this clone: In the same sample, other DNA sequences code for this CDR3. This chain connects TRBV27 to TRBJ1-1, with D tentatively TRBD1 (6 bases). Trimming cost V 6 bases and J 5 bases, with 7 bases left between them. Germline CDR1 is MNHEY and CDR2 is SMNVEV (reference sequence). This CDR3 spans 11 amino acids. This chain's CDR3 is CASRRGTEAFF. In nucleotides, the CDR3 is TGTGCCAGCAGAAGGGGGACTGAAGCTTTCTTT.

The chain joins TRBV29-1 to TRBJ1-4; 10 nucleotides match TRBD1. V lost 4 bases, J lost 10 bases, and 6 bases stayed unmatched. Germline V gene lookup returns CDR1 SQVTM and CDR2 ANQGSEA. The CDR3 loop spans 13 amino acids. CDR3 DNA sequence: TGCAGCGTTGTGGGACAGGGGAACGGAAAACTGTTTTTT. Residues: CSVVGQGNGKLFF.

This clone was seen a handful of times. The V call is TRBV10-3, the J call TRBJ2-1, with 11 nucleotides matching TRBD1. J was trimmed by 6 bases and V by 4 bases; bases with no gene match: 5. Germline values: CDR1 ENHRY, CDR2 SYGVKD. This CDR3 region has 15 residues. The chain's CDR3 is CAISGGTGGVNEQFF. DNA of the CDR3: TGTGCCATCAGTGGCGGGACAGGGGGTGTCAATGAGCAGTTCTTC.